This T cell receptor (beta chain) was retrieved from a study of CD8 T cells in Susac syndrome. TEMRA cells were FACS-enriched, unlike CD8+ and CD4+ T cells, which were negatively isolated. Roughly 0.45 to 1 ug RNA was reverse transcribed with random hexamers. TCRdb re-analysed the immunoSEQ multiplex PCR reads in MiXCR, keeping a single row per CDR3 protein. The sample shows about 150,000 distinct CDR3 sequences, approximately 93% of them seen only once. The CDR3 spans 14 residues. The V gene end was trimmed by 2 bases and the J gene end by 6 bases; junction bases not matched to a gene: 5. Germline CDR1 and CDR2: GTSNPN and SVGIG (reference sequence).

This sequence originates from a human donor with multiple sclerosis. The sequencing sample was made of CD8+ T cells from PBMCs. This chain links TRBV30 with TRBJ1-5, with TRBD1 identical over 9 bases. The CDR3 loop reads CAWSTGGAGQPQHF. DNA for the CDR3: TGTGCCTGGAGTACAGGGGGCGCGGGTCAGCCCCAGCATTTT.